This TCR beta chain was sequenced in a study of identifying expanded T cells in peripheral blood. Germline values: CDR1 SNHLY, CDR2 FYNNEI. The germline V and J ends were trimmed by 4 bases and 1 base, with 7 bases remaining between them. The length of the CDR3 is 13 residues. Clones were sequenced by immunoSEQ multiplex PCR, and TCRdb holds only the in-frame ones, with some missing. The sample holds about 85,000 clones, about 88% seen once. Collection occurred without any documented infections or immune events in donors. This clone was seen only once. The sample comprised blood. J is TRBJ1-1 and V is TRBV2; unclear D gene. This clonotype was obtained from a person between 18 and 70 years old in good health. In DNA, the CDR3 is TGTGCCAGCAGTGGTAAAGGGAACACTGAAGCTTTCTTT. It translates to CASSGKGNTEAFF.